This is a list of T cell receptor beta chains from one sample in a study of blood T cell repertoires in COVID-19. The assay was immunoSEQ multiplex PCR, and TCRdb's table has in-frame clones only and misses some. The data hold 200,000 to 250,000 clones, with approximately 81% observed a single time. Sequencing used peripheral blood. All receptors come from a middle-aged man who had recovered from COVID-19. The CDR3 runs from the conserved cysteine through the conserved F or W.

j_gene | v_gene | CDR3aa
TRBJ1-5 | TRBV4-2 | CASSQGTGSSNQPQHF
TRBJ2-2 | TRBV28 | CASRRTSGTQNTGELFF
TRBJ2-7 | TRBV19 | CASSIMTGSYEQYF
TRBJ1-6 | TRBV7-8 | CASSLDAGLISPLHF
TRBJ2-3 | TRBV28 | CASSFGGKSADTQYF
TRBJ1-5 | TRBV18 | CASSPGRNLGGQPQHF
TRBJ1-2 | TRBV18 | CASSLTGDYGYTF
TRBJ2-1 | TRBV5-1 | CASSSGLAGVNEQFF
TRBJ1-2 | TRBV28 | CASTRTGGHRYGYTF
TRBJ1-6 | TRBV28 | CASILSVGQGLSPLHF
TRBJ2-2 | TRBV28 | CASSFLNTGELFF
TRBJ1-1 | TRBV28 | CASSFILTGGFWTEAFF
TRBJ2-2 | TRBV11-2 | CASSLVTEPPYTGELFF
TRBJ1-2 | TRBV19 | CASTGAGVTYGYTF
TRBJ2-1 | TRBV28 | CASRSRGRVPFF
TRBJ2-2 | TRBV27 | CASGLLRVTGELFF
TRBJ1-1 | TRBV5-1 | CASDFGTPGNTEAFF
TRBJ1-1 | TRBV30 | CAWSVLGGGTEAFF
TRBJ1-2 | TRBV28 | CASTQAGSNYGYTF
TRBJ2-1 | TRBV19 | CASSEIRQVNEQFF
TRBJ2-5 | TRBV28 | CASSRREGAETQYF
TRBJ1-5 | TRBV10-3 | CAISDTDIGGNQPQHF
TRBJ2-2 | TRBV5-3 | CARSPRGQDSGELFF
TRBJ2-5 | TRBV7-2 | CASSYDRGREETQYF
TRBJ2-7 | TRBV7-8 | CASSLEPGEAYEQYF
TRBJ2-7 | TRBV30 | CAWRALGGAYEQYF
TRBJ1-5 | TRBV28 | CASSLGAPRGPQHF
TRBJ2-1 | TRBV6-2/TRBV6-3 | CASRPNWNEQFF
TRBJ2-7 | TRBV27 | CASQRQGSVSYEQYF
TRBJ1-3 | TRBV2 | CASSDRATILSGNTIYF
TRBJ1-5 | TRBV10-2 | CASSITGGNQPQHF
TRBJ2-2 | TRBV18 | CASSPNSGTNTGELFF
TRBJ2-7 | TRBV4-1 | CASSQAPGVRTYEQYF
TRBJ1-1 | TRBV13 | CASRYILTGVGPNTEAFF
TRBJ1-6 | TRBV6-1 | CASSEGRRPLHF
TRBJ2-3 | TRBV18 | CASSPQPGQGVTDTQYF
TRBJ2-7 | TRBV3-1/TRBV3-2 | CASSLLRTGDNEQYF
TRBJ1-4 | TRBV19 | CASTMTGGASNEKLFF
TRBJ2-3 | TRBV10-2 | CATKFPSGSSTDTQYF
TRBJ2-1 | TRBV18 | CASRLAGDSYNEQFF
TRBJ2-1 | TRBV28 | CASSGAGEFFNEQFF
TRBJ2-7 | TRBV10-3 | CAIKAGQPYEQYF
TRBJ1-1 | TRBV5-6 | CASSLVYSGQGLMNTEAFF
TRBJ2-1 | TRBV28 | CASSLGSSYNEQFF
TRBJ2-3 | TRBV6-1 | CASSGKREGRGDTQYF
TRBJ2-7 | TRBV10-3 | CAISELYEQYF
TRBJ2-1 | TRBV4-1 | CASSTILDEQFF
TRBJ1-1 | TRBV4-2 | CASSHKDRAHTEAFF
TRBJ1-1 | TRBV29-1 | CSVDATGRTEAFF
TRBJ2-3 | TRBV28 | CASSLWTSGTDTQYF
TRBJ1-4 | TRBV11-3 | CASSSPGANEKLFF
TRBJ1-1 | TRBV28 | CASSAPDRGSNTEAFF